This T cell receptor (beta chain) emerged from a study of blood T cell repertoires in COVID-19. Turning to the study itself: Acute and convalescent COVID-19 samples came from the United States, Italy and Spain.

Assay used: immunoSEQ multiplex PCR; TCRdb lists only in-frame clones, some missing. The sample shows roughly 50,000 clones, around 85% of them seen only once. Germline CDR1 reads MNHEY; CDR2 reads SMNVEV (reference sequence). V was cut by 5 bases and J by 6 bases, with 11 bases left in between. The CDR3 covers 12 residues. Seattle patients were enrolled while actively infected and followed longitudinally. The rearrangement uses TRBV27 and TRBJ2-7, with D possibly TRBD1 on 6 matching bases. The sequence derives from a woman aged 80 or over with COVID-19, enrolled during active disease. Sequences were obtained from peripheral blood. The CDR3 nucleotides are TGTGCCAGCAGTCCGTCAGGGGCCGAGCAGTACTTC. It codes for CASSPSGAEQYF.